This paragraph reports one TCR beta chain. Measured with immunoSEQ multiplex PCR; TCRdb has only the in-frame clones, and not every one. This table holds roughly 250,000 clones, approximately 93% found once. This sample is part of a study of T cell responses to AZD1222 COVID-19 vaccine. Germline CDR1 reads LNHNV; CDR2 reads YYDKDF (reference sequence). The CDR3 is 14 amino acids. V lost 0 bases, J lost 0 bases, and 6 bases lay in between. This TCR came from an adult in good health. Source: peripheral blood, taken on day 0 of AZD1222 vaccination. The V and J genes are TRBV15 and TRBJ2-7; possible D gene TRBD1, 5 bases. CDR3 nucleotides: TGTGCCACCAGCAGAGATCAGGGCTCCTACGAGCAGTACTTC. Its protein is CATSRDQGSYEQYF. Supplemented by reference TRBV15 and TRBJ2-7, the full variable domain reads DAMVIQNPRYQVTQFGKPVTLSCSQTLNHNVMYWYQQKSSQAPKLLFHYYDKDFNNEADTPDNFQSRRPNTSFCFLDIRSPGLGDTAMYLCATSRDQGSYEQYFGPGTRLTVT.